This TCR beta chain appears in the sequencing data of a study of shared clonotypes between healthy human individuals (dated by TCRdb to about 2020). About the investigation overall: The cohort included a few men and a couple of women between 18 and 49 years of age. For each donor, three plates each were used for CD4 naive and CD4 memory, two plates were used for CD8 naive, and one plate was used for CD8 memory. To estimate repertoire size and how much clonotypes are shared between individuals, the study performed deep sequencing of blood TCR repertoires from 4 to 6 healthy adults. To increase sequencing depth and limit assay-specific biases, TCR repertoire library preparation and sequencing were carried out by different laboratories using diverse techniques. Between about 0.85 and 9.5 billion PBMCs per donor were obtained by leukapheresis. What the research found in general, with its limitations: Sampling was restricted to blood, and TCR repertoires in tissue are likely to differ from TCR repertoires in blood. Because the study included only a small number of donors, the genetic and exposure-history diversity represented was limited. Across a few donors, about 5.2% of naive CD4, over 3% of naive CD8, about 2.3% of memory CD4, and under 0.45% of memory CD8 clonotypes were shared. Naive subsets generally had larger estimated clonotype richness than memory subsets did. Pairwise subsampling led to the expectation that sequencing depth would affect the degree of clonotype sharing among donors. Compared with non-shared clonotypes, clonotypes shared by all four sorted-subset donors had higher generation probabilities. Even with the large sequencing depth, rarefaction of the sorted-subset datasets indicated that sequencing was incomplete.

Using the deep immunoSEQ assay, multiplex PCR amplified TCR CDR3 regions from genomic DNA. For each cell subset, the extracted genomic DNA was distributed evenly across all wells of several immunoSEQ 96-well plates, and each plate served as one replicate. For sorted subsets, each replicate PCR was loaded with around 200 ng genomic DNA, equivalent to 30,000 to 35,000 T cell genomes. Purified libraries were quantified with a Qubit 3.0 fluorometer, sized on a Bioanalyzer 2100, and re-quantified with the KAPA Library Quantification kit. Each immunoSEQ 96-well plate was sequenced on its own single-read 150-cycle Illumina NextSeq 550 flow cell. Per the authors' processing: The immunoSEQ output contained only junctional sequences without quality scores, so filtering could not match that applied to full-length reads. To assign V/J genes and CDR3, sequences were annotated using PyIR, a Python wrapper for IgBLAST v1.9, with IMGT germline references. Reads were filtered out if the reads had weak V/J assignments (E-value above 1e-6), no CDR3, stop codons, out-of-frame junctions, or ambiguous translated residues. V3J clonotypes were defined as sequences sharing the same inferred V gene, J gene, and CDR3 amino acid sequence. To compute the percentage overlap between repertoires, the number of shared unique clonotypes was divided by the size of the smaller repertoire. Repertoire richness was assessed with RTK rarefaction, the Chao1 estimator, and Recon v2.1 estimates of unobserved clonotypes. OLGA was used to compute generation probabilities for all TCRbeta clonotypes that the gDNA method yielded from a handful of donors. In its TCRdb copy, this immuneACCESS table keeps in-frame sequences only and misses some clones. Where compared with another copy, unresolved V genes explain less than half of these, and the others have no known cause. The V and J calls and the clone size are those of that table, but D and trimming were determined from the DNA. The sample table holds over 750,000 clones, of which just over 95% were seen once. The ten biggest clones cover less than 0.25% of the sample.

In the case of this clone: No cognate antigen has been identified for it. The sample holds no much larger clone one base away, and base qualities are not on file. Other DNA sequences within the sample encode an identical CDR3.

V is shortened by 4 bases, J by 0 bases, and the region joining them spans 7 bases. CDR1 and CDR2, per the germline V gene, are SQVTM and ANQGSEA. The CDR3 spans 13 residues, from the cysteine through the phenylalanine. The CDR3 DNA has 39 bases and is translated from base 1. CD8 naive samples were CD45RO-negative cells positively selected for CCR7, giving a CD45RA+CCR7+ population that excluded TemRA cells. The donors were healthy, HIV-negative adults with no recently reported acute infections or vaccinations. Every donor was a Caucasian adult living in Nashville, Tennessee, USA. Blood was collected by leukapheresis, and PBMCs were isolated by Ficoll-Histopaque density gradient centrifugation and then cryopreserved in liquid nitrogen vapor phase. Analytical flow cytometry was used to check the purity and quantity of every magnetically sorted T cell population. Genomic DNA was isolated from every sorted fraction and measured by UV absorbance on a Nanodrop 2000c.

This sequence originates from a young man in good health. The sequence joins TRBV29-1 to TRBJ2-1; TRBD1 could be the D gene, as 6 bases match. Sequencing was carried out using naive CD8+ T cells sorted from blood. This sample's cell subset or site label indicates: CD45RA+CCR7+. Read as DNA, the sequence is TGCAGCGTTGTAGGGGGCTCCTACAATGAGCAGTTCTTC. Its coded protein is CSVVGGSYNEQFF.